The sequence of this T cell receptor (beta chain) was determined in a study of T cell responses to AZD1222 COVID-19 vaccine. Study-wide results and limits: Repertoires in all cases were sampled only once the peak T cell response had passed. Donors, mostly white British, included more females; clonal diversity was possibly underestimated.

The data were produced by immunoSEQ multiplex PCR, yet TCRdb's version contains in-frame clones alone and is incomplete. Here the sample spans 100,000 to 150,000 clones, 85% to 90% being singletons. Only one count was recorded for this clone. Its antigen is unknown. Germline V lookup: CDR1 MGHRA, CDR2 YSYEKL. There are 15 residues in the CDR3. The trim removed 0 bases at V and 6 bases at J, leaving 4 bases unmatched. The clonotype was recovered from an adult in good health. Here the sequenced sample was peripheral blood, taken on day 0 of AZD1222 vaccination. V usage is TRBV4-1 and J usage is TRBJ2-1; 8 nucleotides match TRBD2. CDR3 loop: CASSQEYGGANEQFF. The CDR3 nucleotides are TGCGCCAGCAGCCAAGAGTACGGGGGGGCCAATGAGCAGTTCTTC.